This paragraph reports one TCR beta chain. The source of the sample is a study of glioma-infiltrating T cells after dendritic cell vaccination. Time point meaning: after dendritic cell vaccination, including at tumor progression/relapse. The protocol was immunoSEQ multiplex PCR, while the TCRdb copy is restricted to in-frame clones and leaves out a portion. The data hold tens of thousands of clones, with less than 90% observed a single time. Trimming removed 3 bases from V and 4 bases from J; junction bases left unmatched: 8. This CDR3 contains 16 residues. This clonotype originated in a human donor with glioblastoma. Sample: blood, taken after dendritic cell vaccination. The V gene is TRBV23-1, the J gene TRBJ1-4; 7 positions agree with TRBD1. TRBV23-1 qualifies as an ORF whose function is uncertain. The CDR3 DNA reads as TGCGCCAGCAGTCATTCGCACCGGGACAGTAATGAAAAACTGTTTTTT. Its protein product is CASSHSHRDSNEKLFF.